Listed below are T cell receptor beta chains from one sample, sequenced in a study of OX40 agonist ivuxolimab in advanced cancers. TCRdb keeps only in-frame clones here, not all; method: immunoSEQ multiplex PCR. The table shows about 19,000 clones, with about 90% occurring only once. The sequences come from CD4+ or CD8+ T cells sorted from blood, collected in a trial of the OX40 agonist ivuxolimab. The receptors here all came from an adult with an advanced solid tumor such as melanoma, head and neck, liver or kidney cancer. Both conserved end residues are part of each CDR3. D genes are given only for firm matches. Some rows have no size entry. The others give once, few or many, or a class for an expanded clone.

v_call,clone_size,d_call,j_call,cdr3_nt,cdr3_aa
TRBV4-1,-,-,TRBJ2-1,TGCGCCAGCAGATCTAGTGAGACTTCCTACAATGAGCAGTTCTTC,CASRSSETSYNEQFF
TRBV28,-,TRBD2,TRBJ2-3,TGTGCCAGCAGTTTCCTAGCGGGAACAGATACGCAGTATTTT,CASSFLAGTDTQYF
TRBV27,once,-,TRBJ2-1,TGTGCCAGCAGTTACTACAATGAGCAGTTCTTC,CASSYYNEQFF
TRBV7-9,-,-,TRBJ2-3,TGTGCCAGCAGACAAGGGACCTTGGGGCTAACGCAGTATTTT,CASRQGTLGLTQYF
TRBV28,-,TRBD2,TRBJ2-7,TGTGCCAGCAGCAGACTAGCGGGAGGTTTGTACGAGCAGTACTTC,CASSRLAGGLYEQYF
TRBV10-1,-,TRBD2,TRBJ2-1,TGCGCCAGCAGTGAGTGGACTAGCGGGAAGGGTGAGCAGTTCTTC,CASSEWTSGKGEQFF
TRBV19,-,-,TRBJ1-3,TGTGCCAGTAGCGGAGGGACTGCTCCGGATTTT,CASSGGTAPDF
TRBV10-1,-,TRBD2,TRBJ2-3,TGCGCCAGCAGCCCCGGGACTAGCGACACAGATACGCAGTATTTT,CASSPGTSDTDTQYF
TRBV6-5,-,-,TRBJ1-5,TGTGCCAGCCTACGAGTGCAGGGAGCGGATCAGCCCCAGCATTTT,CASLRVQGADQPQHF
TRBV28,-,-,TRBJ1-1,TGTGCCAGCTCCCGGGGAGTGGGCACTGAAGCTTTCTTT,CASSRGVGTEAFF
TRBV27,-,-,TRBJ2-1,TGTGCCAGCAGTTTCCTCAATGAGCAGTTCTTC,CASSFLNEQFF
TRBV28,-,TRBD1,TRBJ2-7,TGTGCCAGCAAGTGGCGGACAGGGGGTTCCTACGAGCAGTACTTC,CASKWRTGGSYEQYF
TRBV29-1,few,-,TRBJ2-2,TGCAGCGTTGAATTGTCAGGTACCGGGGAGCTGTTTTTT,CSVELSGTGELFF
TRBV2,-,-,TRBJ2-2,TGTGCCAGCACCCCCTTAGGGGGGGCAAGGACCGGGGAGCTGTTTTTT,CASTPLGGARTGELFF
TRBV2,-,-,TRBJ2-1,TGTGCCAGCATTCCCCCACTAGCCCCCCACAATGAGCAGTTCTTC,CASIPPLAPHNEQFF
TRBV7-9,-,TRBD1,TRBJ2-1,TGTGCCAGCAGCTTAGTAGGGACAGGGGCCGCAAACAATGAGCAGTTCTTC,CASSLVGTGAANNEQFF
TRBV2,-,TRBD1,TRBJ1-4,TGTGCCAGCAGGGTGGGGGGACAGGGTCGAGAAAAACTGTTTTTT,CASRVGGQGREKLFF
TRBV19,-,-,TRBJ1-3,TGTGCCAGTAACGGACAGTTCTCTGGAAACACCATATATTTT,CASNGQFSGNTIYF
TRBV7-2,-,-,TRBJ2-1,TGTGCCAGCAGCTTAGATCCGGGACAAATCTGGGATGAGCAGTTCTTC,CASSLDPGQIWDEQFF
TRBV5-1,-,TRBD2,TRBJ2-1,TGCGCCAGCAGCTTCCCCTTAGCGGGCCCCTCCTACAATGAGCAGTTCTTC,CASSFPLAGPSYNEQFF
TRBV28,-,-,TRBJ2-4,TGTGCCAGCAGGCCTCCTCCCGGGCGGGACCCCAAAAACATTCAGTACTTC,CASRPPPGRDPKNIQYF
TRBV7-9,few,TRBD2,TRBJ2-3,TGTGCCAGCAGCTCCGCCCTAGCGGAGGGCACAGATACGCAGTATTTT,CASSSALAEGTDTQYF
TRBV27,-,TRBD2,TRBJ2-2,TGTGCCAGCAGTTTCGGGCCTAGCGGGGACACCGGGGAGCTGTTTTTT,CASSFGPSGDTGELFF
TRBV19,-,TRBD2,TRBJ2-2,TGTGCCAGTAGTATAATGACGGTCGGGACTAGCGTTAACACCGGGGAGCTGTTTTTT,CASSIMTVGTSVNTGELFF
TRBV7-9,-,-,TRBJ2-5,TGTGCCACCTCCCGGGTGGGGCAAGAGACCCAGTACTTC,CATSRVGQETQYF
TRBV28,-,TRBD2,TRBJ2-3,TGTGCCAGCAGTTTCGTGGCGGGGGTTTCATCCACAGATACGCAGTATTTT,CASSFVAGVSSTDTQYF
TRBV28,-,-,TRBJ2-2,TGTGCCAGCAGTTTAGCAGTTCACTCCGGGGAGCTGTTTTTT,CASSLAVHSGELFF
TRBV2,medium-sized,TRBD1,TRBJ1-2,TGTGCCAGCAGTGATTACTGGACAGGGGGCACTAACTATGGCTACACCTTC,CASSDYWTGGTNYGYTF
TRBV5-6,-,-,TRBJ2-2,TGTGCCAGCAGCTTGTCGGTTACCGGGGAGCTGTTTTTT,CASSLSVTGELFF
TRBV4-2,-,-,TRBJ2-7,TGTGCCAGCAGCCGACAACTAGGCAGGGTGGAAGAGCAGTACTTC,CASSRQLGRVEEQYF
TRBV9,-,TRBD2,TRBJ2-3,TGTGCCAGCAGCGTAGCTTCTCGGGAGGCAGATACGCAGTATTTT,CASSVASREADTQYF